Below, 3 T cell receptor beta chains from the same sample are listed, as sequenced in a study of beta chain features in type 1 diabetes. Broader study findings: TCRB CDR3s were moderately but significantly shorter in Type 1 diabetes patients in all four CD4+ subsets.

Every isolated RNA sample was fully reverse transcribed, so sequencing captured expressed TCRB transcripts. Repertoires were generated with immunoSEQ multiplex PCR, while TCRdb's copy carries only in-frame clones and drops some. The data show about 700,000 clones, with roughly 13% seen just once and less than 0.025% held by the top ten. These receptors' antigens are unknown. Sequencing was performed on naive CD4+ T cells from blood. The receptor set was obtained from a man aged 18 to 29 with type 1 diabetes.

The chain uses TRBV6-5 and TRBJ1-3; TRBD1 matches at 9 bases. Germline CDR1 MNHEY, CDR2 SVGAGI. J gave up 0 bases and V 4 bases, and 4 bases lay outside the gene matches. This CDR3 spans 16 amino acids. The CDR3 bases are TGTGCCAGCAGTTCCGGGACAGGGAACTCTGGAAACACCATATATTTT. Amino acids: CASSSGTGNSGNTIYF.

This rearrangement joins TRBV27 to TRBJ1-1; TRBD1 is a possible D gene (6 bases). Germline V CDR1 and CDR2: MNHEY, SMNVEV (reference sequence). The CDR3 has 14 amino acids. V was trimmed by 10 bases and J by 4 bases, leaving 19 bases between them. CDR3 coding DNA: TGTGCCACCAAGGGGGATCCAAGCTTCACTGAAGCTTTCTTT. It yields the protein CATKGDPSFTEAFF.

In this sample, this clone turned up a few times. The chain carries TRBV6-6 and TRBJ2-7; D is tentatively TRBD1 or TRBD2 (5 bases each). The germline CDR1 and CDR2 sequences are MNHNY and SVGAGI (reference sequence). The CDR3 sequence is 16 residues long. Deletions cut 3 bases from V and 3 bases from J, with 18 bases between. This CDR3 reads CASSYKKQAGGYEQYF. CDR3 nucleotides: TGTGCCAGCAGTTATAAGAAGCAAGCTGGGGGCTACGAGCAGTACTTC.